What follows are 24 T cell receptor beta chains derived from one specimen sequenced in a study of blood T cell repertoires in COVID-19. The table came from immunoSEQ multiplex PCR; TCRdb's copy has only in-frame clones and leaves some out. This sample yields some 120,000 clones, of which roughly 86% are seen a single time; roughly 3.6% belongs to the top ten. The sample was peripheral blood. All receptors come from a woman aged 60-75 years with acute or convalescent COVID-19.

V and J are TRBV9 and TRBJ1-1, with 7 bases aligning to TRBD1. This CDR3 region has 14 residues. V shed 4 bases, J shed 5 bases, and the junction held 8 bases outside the gene matches. Germline V lookup: CDR1 SGDLS, CDR2 YYNGEE. The CDR3 spells CASSSTGLGTEAFF. DNA of the CDR3: TGTGCCAGCAGCTCGACAGGGTTGGGTACTGAAGCTTTCTTT.

The chain employs TRBV10-3 and TRBJ1-1; the D gene is possibly TRBD1 (6 bases). The germline V and J ends were trimmed by 4 bases and 7 bases, with 10 bases remaining between them. The CDR3 sequence is 12 residues long. CDR1 is ENHRY, CDR2 SYGVKD, per germline. The CDR3 DNA follows: TGTGCCATCAGTGCAACAGGGATTGAAGCTTTCTTT. Translation: CAISATGIEAFF.

This chain joins TRBV9 and TRBJ1-1; TRBD1 matches 9 bases. The CDR3 length is 15 residues. With 1 base clipped from V and 5 bases from J, the junction kept 6 bases outside the gene matches. Germline lookup yields CDR1 SGDLS and CDR2 YYNGEE. CDR3 protein: CASSVTGGGVTEAFF. The CDR3 region has the DNA TGTGCCAGCAGCGTAACAGGGGGCGGCGTGACTGAAGCTTTCTTT.

CDR3 residues: CASSQGVLDIQYF. CDR3 DNA sequence: TGTGCCAGCAGCCAGGGGGTTCTAGACATTCAGTACTTC. The chain has TRBV7-9 and TRBJ2-4; the match to TRBD1 covers 7 bases. Germline CDR1 reads SEHNR; CDR2 reads FQNEAQ (reference sequence). There are 13 residues in the CDR3. The V and J ends lost 5 bases and 8 bases, in that order; junction bases with no gene match: 6. The variable domain in full, with the rest retrieved from reference TRBV7-9 and TRBJ2-4, is DTGVSQNPRHKITKRGQNVTFRCDPISEHNRLYWYRQTLGQGPEFLTYFQNEAQLEKSRLLSDRFSAERPKGSFSTLEIQRTEQGDSAMYLCASSQGVLDIQYFGAGTRLSVL.

This chain uses TRBV27 with TRBJ2-1; a possible D gene is TRBD2 (6 bases). Trimming stripped 7 bases from V and 0 bases from J, with 16 bases between. The CDR3 is 16 amino acids. CDR1 and CDR2 (germline): MNHEY, SMNVEV (reference sequence). CDR3 in amino acids: CASTLNTGSSYNEQFF. The CDR3 nucleotides are TGTGCCAGCACCCTCAACACCGGGAGCTCCTACAATGAGCAGTTCTTC.

This chain uses TRBV11-1 with TRBJ2-2; D is possibly TRBD1 (6 bases). Germline V gene lookup returns CDR1 SGHAT and CDR2 FQDESV (reference sequence). V gave up 0 bases and J gave up 1 base, with 6 bases separating them. This CDR3 spans 15 amino acids. Here the CDR3 DNA reads TGTGCCAGCAGCTTAGCACAGGGGAACACCGGGGAGCTGTTTTTT. This translates into CASSLAQGNTGELFF.

V usage is TRBV6-5 and J usage is TRBJ2-5; 7 positions agree with TRBD2. V was clipped by 5 bases and J by 1 base; unmatched bases: 4. The CDR3 has 14 residues. Germline V gives CDR1 MNHEY, CDR2 SVGAGI. The CDR3 DNA reads TGTGCCAGCAGTCACGGACTAGTCCAAGAGACCCAGTACTTC. Amino acid sequence: CASSHGLVQETQYF.

This rearrangement joins TRBV5-8 to TRBJ2-3; TRBD2 is a possible D gene (6 bases). Trimming removed 0 bases from V and 2 bases from J, with 10 bases in between. Germline CDR1 and CDR2: SGHTS and YDEGEE. The CDR3 extends over 15 amino acids. The CDR3 sequence is CASSLGDSHTDTQYF. In nucleotides, the CDR3 is TGTGCCAGCAGCTTGGGGGACTCGCACACAGATACGCAGTATTTT.

The V call is TRBV20-1, the J call TRBJ2-7; maybe TRBD1 (5 bases). V was trimmed by 6 bases and J by 7 bases, leaving 13 bases between them. The CDR3 loop spans 11 amino acids. Germline V gene sequence: CDR1 DFQATT, CDR2 SNEGSKA (reference sequence). DNA for the CDR3: TGCAGTGCAAGAAGGGGTAATGAGCAGTACGTC. The encoded protein is CSARRGNEQYV.

The rearrangement uses TRBV9 and TRBJ2-1; 7 nucleotides match TRBD2. The CDR3 has 16 residues. With 3 bases clipped from V and 5 bases from J, the junction kept 11 bases outside the gene matches. CDR1 and CDR2 from the germline V gene are SGDLS and YYNGEE. The CDR3 DNA is TGTGCCAGCAGCGCCCTCCCCAGCGGGACCCACAATGAGCAGTTCTTC. Amino acid sequence: CASSALPSGTHNEQFF.

The J gene is TRBJ2-7, the V gene TRBV14, with D unresolved. This CDR3 contains 13 residues. Trimming stripped 1 base from V and 3 bases from J, with 7 bases between. In germline, CDR1 is SGHDN, CDR2 FVKESK. The CDR3 region has the DNA TGTGCCAGCAGCCAAGTATCAGGCTACGAGCAGTACTTC. As protein: CASSQVSGYEQYF.

V usage is TRBV10-1 and J usage is TRBJ2-3, with D unresolved. Trimming shortened V by 0 bases and J by 0 bases, and 7 bases separated the two germline ends. The germline gives CDR1 WNHNN, CDR2 SYGVQD (reference sequence). The CDR3 contains 15 residues. CDR3 DNA: TGCGCCAGCAGTGAGTCCCACTATAGCACAGATACGCAGTATTTT. Its protein product is CASSESHYSTDTQYF.

The chain recombines TRBV2 with TRBJ1-2; 10 nucleotides match TRBD1. CDR1 and CDR2 from the germline V gene are SNHLY and FYNNEI. The V and J ends lost 4 bases and 7 bases, in that order; junction bases with no gene match: 3. The CDR3 totals 13 residues. The CDR3 reads CASSVGQGVGYTF. CDR3 sequence (DNA): TGTGCCAGCAGTGTTGGACAGGGGGTTGGCTACACCTTC.

The chain uses TRBV4-1 and TRBJ2-3, with D tentatively TRBD2 (5 bases). V shed 0 bases and J shed 6 bases, with 10 bases lying between them. Germline CDR1 MGHRA, CDR2 YSYEKL. The CDR3 sequence is 14 residues long. CDR3 sequence: CASSQDQRVDTQYF. The CDR3 DNA is TGCGCCAGCAGCCAAGATCAGAGGGTGGATACGCAGTATTTT.

The rearrangement links TRBV2 to TRBJ2-7; TRBD2 matches at 10 bases. The junction had 2 bases not matched to a gene; V was cut back by 3 bases and J by 3 bases. This CDR3 spans 14 amino acids. Germline CDR1 reads SNHLY; CDR2 reads FYNNEI. The CDR3 sequence is CASSDASGGYEQYF. In nucleotides, the CDR3 is TGTGCCAGCAGTGACGCTAGCGGGGGCTACGAGCAGTACTTC.

The V gene is TRBV29-1, the J gene TRBJ2-3; 12 nucleotides align to TRBD2. CDR1 and CDR2 from the germline V gene are SQVTM and ANQGSEA. V was clipped by 7 bases and J by 8 bases; unmatched bases: 4. The CDR3 totals 12 residues. CDR3 region: CSALLAGGTQYF. The CDR3 coding sequence is TGCAGCGCTCTACTAGCGGGAGGTACGCAGTATTTT.

This clone was observed a handful of times. The V call is TRBV28, the J call TRBJ1-4; a weak D match, TRBD1 (6 bases). The CDR3 consists of 14 residues. V was trimmed by 5 bases and J by 4 bases, leaving 11 bases between them. Germline CDR1 and CDR2: MDHEN and SYDVKM. CDR3 bases: TGTGCCAGCAGTCGGACAGTCTATAATGAAAAACTGTTTTTT. It encodes CASSRTVYNEKLFF.

This chain's CDR3 is CASSPLEGAGELFF. CDR3 DNA: TGTGCCAGCAGCCCCCTCGAGGGCGCCGGGGAGCTGTTTTTT. The chain uses TRBV3-1 (or the pseudogene TRBV3-2) and TRBJ2-2; possibly TRBD2 for D (5 bases). V shed 4 bases and J shed 6 bases, with 12 bases lying between them. Germline CDR1 and CDR2: LGHDT and YNNKEL (reference sequence). The CDR3 loop spans 14 amino acids.

The V call is TRBV30, the J call TRBJ1-4, with TRBD1 identical over 8 bases. Germline CDR1 GTSNPN, CDR2 SVGIG (reference sequence). The trim removed 0 bases at V and 15 bases at J, leaving 12 bases unmatched. This CDR3 has 14 amino acids. The CDR3 DNA reads TGTGCCTGGAGTGTACCGGGACAGGACGAAAGAGTGTTTTTT. Protein: CAWSVPGQDERVFF. Full variable domain (outside the CDR3, taken from reference TRBV30 and TRBJ1-4): SQTIHQWPATLVQPVGSPLSLECTVEGTSNPNLYWYRQAAGRGLQLLFYSVGIGQISSEVPQNLSASRPQDRQFILSSKKLLLSDSGFYLCAWSVPGQDERVFFGSGTQLSVL.

This chain joins TRBV27 and TRBJ1-4; 9 positions agree with TRBD1. The junction had 23 bases not matched to a gene; V was cut back by 8 bases and J by 1 base. This CDR3 spans 21 amino acids. The V gene's germline CDR1 is MNHEY and CDR2 SMNVEV (reference sequence). The CDR3 DNA sequence: TGTGCCAGCTCCGTAGGCATGAGGGGGACAGGGTTTTCTGGAACTAATGAAAAACTGTTTTTT. It is translated as CASSVGMRGTGFSGTNEKLFF.

V gene TRBV7-9 combines with J gene TRBJ1-2, with a weak D call TRBD1 (6 bases). Trimming took 1 base from V and 3 from J, leaving 15 bases between them. The CDR3 loop spans 16 amino acids. The germline V gene has CDR1 SEHNR and CDR2 FQNEAQ (reference sequence). The CDR3 DNA follows: TGTGCCAGCAGCTTAGTCCCCAGGACAGCCGACTATGGCTACACCTTC. Residues: CASSLVPRTADYGYTF. The whole variable domain, filled in from reference TRBV7-9 and TRBJ1-2, reads DTGVSQNPRHKITKRGQNVTFRCDPISEHNRLYWYRQTLGQGPEFLTYFQNEAQLEKSRLLSDRFSAERPKGSFSTLEIQRTEQGDSAMYLCASSLVPRTADYGYTFGSGTRLTVV.

This chain connects TRBV7-3 to TRBJ1-2; D might be TRBD1 (5 bases). The CDR3 has 13 residues. V gave up 5 bases and J gave up 5 bases, with 12 bases separating them. Germline CDR1 is SGHTA and CDR2 is FQGTGA. CDR3 in amino acids: CASSPDTLYGYTF. CDR3 DNA: TGTGCCAGCAGCCCGGACACTCTATATGGCTACACCTTC.

This clone was counted only a few times. The chain has TRBV28 and TRBJ2-1, with 7 nucleotides matching TRBD2. V was pared by 5 bases and J by 3 bases, with 4 bases of the junction left unmatched. This CDR3 spans 14 amino acids. The germline V gene encodes CDR1 MDHEN and CDR2 SYDVKM. For the CDR3, the DNA is TGTGCCAGCAGTAAGCGGGGTGACTACAATGAGCAGTTCTTC. Translation gives CASSKRGDYNEQFF.

The V gene is TRBV28, the J gene TRBJ1-6, with D perhaps TRBD1 (5 bases). V was clipped by 10 bases and J by 2 bases, with 15 bases between them. CDR1 is MDHEN and CDR2 is SYDVKM in the germline V gene. This CDR3 comprises 15 residues. The CDR3 nucleotides are TGTGCCACCACCACGGGGGGAACCTATAATTCACCCCTCCACTTT. Encoded protein: CATTTGGTYNSPLHF.